The present T cell receptor (beta chain) was sequenced within a study of blood T cell repertoires in COVID-19. Sequencing was performed with immunoSEQ multiplex PCR; in TCRdb, only in-frame clones are kept and a portion is missing. The table records about 160,000 clones, under 85% of them present only once. The CDR3 is 15 residues long. The V and J ends lost 3 bases and 2 bases, in that order; junction bases with no gene match: 4. Germline lookup yields CDR1 WNHNN and CDR2 SYGVQD (reference sequence). V usage is TRBV10-1 and J usage is TRBJ2-5; the match to TRBD1 covers 9 bases. This clonotype was sampled from a man in his 70s with acute or convalescent COVID-19. The sequenced material came from peripheral blood. CDR3: CASSDGGQGQETQYF. CDR3 coding DNA: TGCGCCAGCAGTGATGGGGGACAGGGACAAGAGACCCAGTACTTC.